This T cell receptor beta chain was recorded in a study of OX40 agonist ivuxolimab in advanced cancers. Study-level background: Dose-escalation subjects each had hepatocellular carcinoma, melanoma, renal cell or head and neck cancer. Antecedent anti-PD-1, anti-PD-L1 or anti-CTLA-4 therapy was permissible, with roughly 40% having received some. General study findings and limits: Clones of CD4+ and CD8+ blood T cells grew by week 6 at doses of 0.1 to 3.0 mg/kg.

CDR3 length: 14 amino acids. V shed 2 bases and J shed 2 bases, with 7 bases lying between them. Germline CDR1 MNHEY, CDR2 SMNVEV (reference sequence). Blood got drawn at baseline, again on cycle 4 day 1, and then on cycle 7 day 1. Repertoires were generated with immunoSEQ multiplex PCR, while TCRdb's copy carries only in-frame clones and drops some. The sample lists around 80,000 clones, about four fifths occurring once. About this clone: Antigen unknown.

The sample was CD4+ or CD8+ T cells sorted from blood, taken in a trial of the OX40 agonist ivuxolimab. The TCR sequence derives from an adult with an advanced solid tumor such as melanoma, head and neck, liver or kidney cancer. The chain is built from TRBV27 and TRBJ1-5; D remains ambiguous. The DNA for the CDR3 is TGTGCCAGCAGTTTAAGATGGGGCAATCAGCCCCAGCATTTT. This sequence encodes CASSLRWGNQPQHF.